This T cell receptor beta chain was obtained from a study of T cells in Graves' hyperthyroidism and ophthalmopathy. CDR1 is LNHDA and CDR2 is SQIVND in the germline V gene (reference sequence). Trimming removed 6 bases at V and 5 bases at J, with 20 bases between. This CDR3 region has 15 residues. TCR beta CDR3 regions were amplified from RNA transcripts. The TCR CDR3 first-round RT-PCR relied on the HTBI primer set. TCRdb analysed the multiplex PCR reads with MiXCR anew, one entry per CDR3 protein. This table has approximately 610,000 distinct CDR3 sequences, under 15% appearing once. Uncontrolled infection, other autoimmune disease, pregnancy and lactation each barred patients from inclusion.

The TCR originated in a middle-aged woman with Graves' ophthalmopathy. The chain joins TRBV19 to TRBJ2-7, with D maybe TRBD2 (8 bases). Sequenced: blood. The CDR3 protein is CASRPGRGRRNEQYF. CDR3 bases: TGTGCCAGTAGGCCCGGGAGGGGGCGCAGGAACGAGCAGTACTTC.